These 23 T cell receptor beta chains came from one sample sequenced in a study of CD8 T cells in ankylosing spondylitis. MiXCR was run by TCRdb on the 5' RACE reads, yielding one entry per CDR3 protein. The sample contains 150,000 or so distinct CDR3 sequences, roughly 10% of which appear only once. Sample: blood, either unsorted or a sorted T cell fraction (not recorded which). All receptors come from a female donor with ankylosing spondylitis or in good health (not recorded which).

The chain is built from TRBV11-3 and TRBJ2-7; D is perhaps TRBD1 (5 bases). This CDR3 region has 15 residues. The V gene's germline CDR1 is SGHNT and CDR2 YENEEA. V lost 0 bases and J 3 bases, leaving 12 bases between the germline ends. For the CDR3, the DNA is TGTGCCAGCAGCTTAGATAAGGGGCCTAACTACGAGCAGTACTTC. The encoded protein is CASSLDKGPNYEQYF.

The table lists this clonotype with a few counts. The junction shows a germline mismatch at one end, possibly a read error. This chain joins TRBV9 and TRBJ2-7; 7 nucleotides align to TRBD2. The CDR3 is 15 residues long. Germline V gene data show CDR1 as SGDLS and CDR2 as YYNGEE. The CDR3 DNA reads as TGTGCCAGCAGCGTGACGGACGGGGGGACCTACGTGCAGTACTTC. Residues: CASSVTDGGTYVQYF.

This clonotype was detected only a few times. The V gene is TRBV15, the J gene TRBJ2-1; no firm D call. V was pared by 0 bases and J by 5 bases, with 8 bases between. The germline V gene has CDR1 LNHNV and CDR2 YYDKDF (reference sequence). This CDR3 is built from 14 residues. CDR3 sequence reads: CATSREKHDNEQFF. DNA of the CDR3: TGTGCCACCAGCAGAGAGAAACATGACAATGAGCAGTTCTTC.

V gene TRBV5-5 combines with J gene TRBJ1-4; no clear D gene. Per the germline V gene, CDR1 is SGHKS and CDR2 is YYEKEE (reference sequence). This CDR3 contains 17 residues. V dropped 4 bases and J dropped 0 bases, with 16 bases sitting between them. CDR3 sequence: CASSPTSSLATNEKLFF. In DNA form, the CDR3 reads TGTGCCAGCAGCCCTACATCGTCTCTTGCAACTAATGAAAAACTGTTTTTT.

This clonotype was observed at least ten times. The chain joins TRBV4-2 to TRBJ2-7; D might be TRBD2 (6 bases). The V gene lost 6 bases and the J gene lost 3 bases, with 18 bases spanning the gap. Per germline, CDR1 LGHNA and CDR2 YNFKEQ. The CDR3 length is 15 residues. The CDR3 sequence is CASSPLRDLLYEQYF. The CDR3 DNA sequence: TGTGCCAGCAGTCCCCTCCGGGACTTGCTCTACGAGCAGTACTTC.

This rearrangement joins TRBV7-9 to TRBJ2-7, with D unclear. The CDR3 contains 14 residues. From germline, CDR1 is SEHNR and CDR2 FQNEAQ (reference sequence). Trimming removed 1 base from V and 2 bases from J, with 9 bases in between. CDR3 in DNA: TGTGCCAGCAGCTTAGAGGAGAACCCCTACGAGCAGTACTTC. Encoded protein: CASSLEENPYEQYF.

This clonotype was seen only a few times. The CDR3 reads CASSFEHAGLAGGGEQFF. The CDR3 DNA is TGCGCCAGCAGCTTTGAACACGCGGGACTAGCGGGAGGAGGTGAGCAGTTCTTC. J is TRBJ2-1 and V is TRBV5-1, with 15 bases that match TRBD2. The CDR3 length is 18 residues. V lost 2 bases to trimming and J lost 9 bases; unmatched junction nucleotides: 12. Germline V gene data show CDR1 as SGHRS and CDR2 as YFSETQ.

The chain has TRBV11-2 and TRBJ2-2, with D possibly TRBD2 on 6 matching bases. V was pared by 9 bases and J by 7 bases, with 18 bases between. CDR3 size: 14 residues. Germline V gene lookup returns CDR1 SGHAT and CDR2 FQNNGV. The CDR3 loop is CASASEIRVGELFF. For the CDR3, the DNA is TGTGCCAGTGCTAGCGAGATCCGGGTCGGGGAGCTGTTTTTT.

The chain is built from TRBV4-2 and TRBJ2-5, with TRBD2 as a possible D gene (5 bases). Trimming cost V 2 bases and J 2 bases, with 9 bases left between them. CDR3 size: 14 residues. Germline V gives CDR1 LGHNA, CDR2 YNFKEQ. The CDR3 DNA is TGTGCCAGCAGCCAAAAGGGAGTGCAAGAGACCCAGTACTTC. Translated, it gives CASSQKGVQETQYF.

J is TRBJ2-1 and V is TRBV7-9; D uncertain. The CDR3 spans 13 residues. The germline V and J ends were trimmed by 5 bases and 4 bases, with 9 bases remaining between them. The germline gives CDR1 SEHNR, CDR2 FQNEAQ (reference sequence). The CDR3 sequence is CASSRPAYNEQFF. CDR3 in DNA: TGTGCCAGCAGCAGGCCCGCATACAATGAGCAGTTCTTC. The variable domain in full, completed from reference TRBV7-9 and TRBJ2-1, reads DTGVSQNPRHKITKRGQNVTFRCDPISEHNRLYWYRQTLGQGPEFLTYFQNEAQLEKSRLLSDRFSAERPKGSFSTLEIQRTEQGDSAMYLCASSRPAYNEQFFGPGTRLTVL.

This clonotype turned up a few times. The gene calls are TRBV4-1 and TRBJ2-7, with TRBD1 identical over 8 bases. The V gene end was trimmed by 3 bases and the J gene end by 7 bases; junction bases not matched to a gene: 14. This CDR3 contains 16 residues. CDR1 is MGHRA and CDR2 is YSYEKL in the germline V gene. The CDR3 bases are TGCGCCAGCAGCCATCTTGCCCAGGGGGCAATAGGGGAGCAGTACTTC. Translating it yields CASSHLAQGAIGEQYF.

Only a few counts were recorded for this clonotype. V usage is TRBV21-1 and J usage is TRBJ2-7; TRBD1 reflects the table's D call only, with no check against the DNA. TRBV21-1 is reported as a pseudogene. CDR3 length: 16 amino acids. CDR3 sequence: CASSTLPGQGPYEQYF. In DNA form, the CDR3 reads TGTGCCAGCAGCACCCTACCGGGACAGGGTCCCTACGAGCAGTACTTC.

This clonotype was observed a handful of times. The chain employs TRBV6-2 or TRBV6-3 and TRBJ2-7; D is perhaps TRBD2 (6 bases). V was trimmed by 4 bases and J by 6 bases, leaving 10 bases between them. The CDR3 loop spans 12 amino acids. Germline CDR1 reads MNHEY; CDR2 reads SVGEGT. The DNA of the CDR3 is TGTGCCAGCAGTTCCGGGACTCCCGAGCAGTACTTC. This sequence encodes CASSSGTPEQYF.

The chain carries TRBV7-9 and TRBJ2-7, with 11 bases matching TRBD1. The CDR3 is made up of 14 amino acids. Unmatched junction bases numbered 6, after V lost 4 bases and J lost 7 bases. Germline loops: CDR1 SEHNR, CDR2 FQNEAQ (reference sequence). The CDR3 nucleotides are TGTGCCAGCAGCTGGGACAGGGGGTCCACAGAGCAGTACTTC. Translated, it gives CASSWDRGSTEQYF.

The chain employs TRBV4-3 and TRBJ2-7; 10 bases fit TRBD2. The CDR3 consists of 14 residues. Germline-derived CDR1 and CDR2 are LGHNA and YSLEER. V dropped 1 base and J dropped 6; count of bases not matched to a gene: 3. The DNA for the CDR3 is TGCGCCAGCAGCCAAGGGTTAGCGGGAGGCGAGCAGTACTTC. Translating gives CASSQGLAGGEQYF.

This clonotype was observed at least ten times. V and J are TRBV7-9 and TRBJ2-7; TRBD1 is a possible D gene (5 bases). CDR1 and CDR2 from the germline V gene are SEHNR and FQNEAQ (reference sequence). This CDR3 contains 11 residues. The V gene lost 11 bases and the J gene lost 3 bases, with 11 bases spanning the gap. CDR3 protein: CASRGSYEQYF. CDR3 sequence (DNA): TGTGCCTCTAGGGGCAGCTACGAGCAGTACTTC.

The rearrangement joins TRBV27 to TRBJ1-6, with a tentative D call TRBD1 (6 bases). Trimming removed 6 bases from V and 10 bases from J, with 10 bases in between. CDR3 length: 12 residues. Germline CDR1 MNHEY, CDR2 SMNVEV (reference sequence). CDR3: CASSKGGSPLHF. The CDR3 DNA reads as TGTGCCAGCAGCAAGGGGGGGTCACCCCTCCACTTT.

V usage is TRBV27 and J usage is TRBJ1-1; D is perhaps TRBD1 (6 bases). The CDR3 is 14 amino acids. Germline CDR1 reads MNHEY; CDR2 reads SMNVEV (reference sequence). Trimming cost V 3 bases and J 4 bases, with 12 bases left between them. The CDR3 reads CASSFAQGVTEAFF. CDR3 sequence (DNA): TGTGCCAGCAGTTTTGCACAGGGCGTCACTGAAGCTTTCTTT.

Many counts were recorded for this clonotype. The chain combines TRBV4-3 with TRBJ2-2, with 13 positions matching TRBD2. Germline V gene lookup returns CDR1 LGHNA and CDR2 YSLEER. This CDR3 has 18 residues. The trim removed 4 bases at V and 4 bases at J, leaving 9 bases unmatched. CDR3 sequence: CASSRTSGSTAATGELFF. CDR3 bases: TGCGCCAGCAGCCGGACTAGCGGGAGTACAGCAGCCACCGGGGAGCTGTTTTTT.

This clonotype was counted only a few times. The chain links TRBV12-3 or TRBV12-4 to TRBJ2-3, with D possibly matching TRBD2 (5 bases). The CDR3 sequence is 14 residues long. Trimming cost V 5 bases and J 4 bases, with 13 bases left between them. CDR3 DNA: TGTGCCAGCAGTCTCCACTCCGGGGCAGATACGCAGTATTTT. Protein: CASSLHSGADTQYF.

CDR3 sequence: CSARGLAYNEQFF. In nucleotides, the CDR3 is TGCAGTGCTAGGGGACTAGCCTACAATGAGCAGTTCTTC. The gene calls are TRBV20-1 and TRBJ2-1, with 8 bases fitting TRBD2. The CDR3 runs to 13 residues. CDR1 and CDR2 from the germline V gene are DFQATT and SNEGSKA (reference sequence). V trimming: 3 bases; J trimming: 2 bases; junction bases outside the gene matches: 0.

This clonotype occurred a few times. This chain connects TRBV7-9 to TRBJ2-1; no clear D gene. Germline CDR1 is SEHNR and CDR2 is FQNEAQ (reference sequence). Trimming left V 2 bases short and J 9 bases short, with 11 bases between. This CDR3 spans 13 amino acids. The DNA for the CDR3 is TGTGCCAGCAGCTTATCTCTAGATTCTGAGCAGTTCTTC. Translation: CASSLSLDSEQFF.

At least ten counts were recorded for this clonotype. The J gene is TRBJ2-5, the V gene TRBV10-3; no reliable D call. The CDR3 has 15 amino acids. From germline, CDR1 is ENHRY and CDR2 SYGVKD. Trimming left V 0 bases short and J 5 bases short, with 13 bases between. The CDR3 reads CAISESMGNEETQYF. DNA for the CDR3: TGTGCCATCAGTGAGTCGATGGGAAATGAGGAGACCCAGTACTTC.